What follows are 31 T cell receptor beta chains derived from one specimen sequenced in a study of blood T cell repertoires in COVID-19. The table came from immunoSEQ multiplex PCR; TCRdb's copy has only in-frame clones and leaves some out. Of 200,000 to 300,000 clones in the sample, about 90% were seen once. Sequencing was done on a sample of peripheral blood. These receptor sequences come from a person between 18 and 30 years old with COVID-19, enrolled during active disease.

This sequence joins TRBV3-1 (or the pseudogene TRBV3-2) and TRBJ1-1; D might be TRBD1 (6 bases). Trimming removed 3 bases from V and 1 base from J, with 6 bases in between. This CDR3 is built from 13 residues. Germline V gene data show CDR1 as LGHDT and CDR2 as YNNKEL (reference sequence). This CDR3 reads CASSQTGNTEAFF. For the CDR3, the DNA is TGTGCCAGCAGCCAGACAGGGAACACTGAAGCTTTCTTT.

The CDR3 protein is CASSEEQNTEAFF. CDR3 DNA sequence: TGTGCCAGCAGTGAAGAACAGAACACTGAAGCTTTCTTT. The V gene is TRBV2, the J gene TRBJ1-1; no reliable D call. The CDR3 consists of 13 residues. CDR1 is SNHLY, CDR2 FYNNEI, per germline. V was cut by 1 base and J by 1 base, with 4 bases left in between.

The chain employs TRBV4-3 and TRBJ1-2, with D tentatively TRBD1 (5 bases). The CDR3 sequence is 14 residues long. The V gene lost 5 bases and the J gene lost 8 bases, with 18 bases spanning the gap. Germline CDR1 LGHNA, CDR2 YSLEER. Written as DNA, the CDR3 is TGCGCCAGCAGCTCCGGACGGGGGTGGGAGGGCTACACCTTC. Translation gives CASSSGRGWEGYTF.

The chain is built from TRBV10-3 and TRBJ2-3; no definite D call. The V end was cut by 2 bases, the J end by 4 bases, with 4 bases between. Germline lookup yields CDR1 ENHRY and CDR2 SYGVKD. The CDR3 runs 12 residues. The CDR3 loop is CAISENSDTQYF. CDR3 nucleotides: TGTGCCATCAGTGAGAACTCAGATACGCAGTATTTT.

The chain is built from TRBV27 and TRBJ2-3; D is perhaps TRBD2 (5 bases). Per the germline V gene, CDR1 is MNHEY and CDR2 is SMNVEV (reference sequence). The CDR3 contains 15 residues. The V end was cut by 5 bases, the J end by 7 bases, with 19 bases between. CDR3: CASSVGSQGGNTQYF. Here the CDR3 DNA reads TGTGCCAGCAGTGTGGGGAGTCAAGGCGGTAATACGCAGTATTTT.

The V and J genes are TRBV20-1 and TRBJ2-3; 9 nucleotides match TRBD2. This CDR3 is 17 amino acids long. V shed 3 bases, J shed 4 bases, and the junction held 14 bases outside the gene matches. Germline V gene lookup returns CDR1 DFQATT and CDR2 SNEGSKA (reference sequence). The DNA for the CDR3 is TGCAGTGCTAGTGGGGCCCGGCTAGCGGGAAGGGCAGATACGCAGTATTTT. Residues: CSASGARLAGRADTQYF.

The rearrangement links TRBV19 to TRBJ1-5, with D perhaps TRBD1 (6 bases). This CDR3 contains 15 residues. From germline, CDR1 is LNHDA and CDR2 SQIVND (reference sequence). V lost 6 bases to trimming and J lost 5 bases, with 17 bases between them. The CDR3 DNA sequence: TGTGCCAGTAGGAGAGGGGGATCCTTCGATCAGCCCCAGCATTTT. Translation: CASRRGGSFDQPQHF.

J is TRBJ2-3 and V is TRBV7-9; D perhaps matches TRBD1 (6 bases). Germline V CDR1 and CDR2: SEHNR, FQNEAQ (reference sequence). Trimming took off 8 bases at V and 2 bases at J, with 8 bases between the two ends. This CDR3 region has 12 residues. The CDR3 here is CASRDITDTQYF. The DNA of the CDR3 is TGTGCCAGCCGGGACATCACAGATACGCAGTATTTT.

This chain connects TRBV7-9 to TRBJ1-1, with a weak D call TRBD1 (6 bases). Trimming took off 3 bases at V and 3 bases at J, with 8 bases between the two ends. There are 13 residues in the CDR3. The germline V gene has CDR1 SEHNR and CDR2 FQNEAQ (reference sequence). The CDR3 sequence: CASSFPGDTEAFF. CDR3 DNA: TGTGCCAGCAGCTTTCCAGGGGACACTGAAGCTTTCTTT.

The CDR3 region is CSARDSFYEQYF. The CDR3, as DNA: TGCAGCGCAAGGGACTCCTTCTACGAGCAGTACTTC. The chain employs TRBV29-1 and TRBJ2-7; D might be TRBD2 (6 bases). Trimming removed 7 bases from V and 3 bases from J, with 13 bases in between. The CDR3 is made up of 12 amino acids. Germline assignment: CDR1 SQVTM and CDR2 ANQGSEA.

J is TRBJ2-5 and V is TRBV11-3; 8 bases are shared with TRBD1. Germline V CDR1 and CDR2: SGHNT, YENEEA. V shed 6 bases, J shed 2 bases, and the junction held 8 bases outside the gene matches. This CDR3 is built from 15 residues. The CDR3 region has the DNA TGTGCCAGCAGATATGACAGGGGCAGGCAAGAGACCCAGTACTTC. Its translation: CASRYDRGRQETQYF.

V and J are TRBV9 and TRBJ2-2; the D gene is possibly TRBD1 (5 bases). The CDR3 covers 16 residues. Trimming removed 4 bases at V and 1 base at J, with 14 bases between. CDR1 is SGDLS, CDR2 YYNGEE, per germline. CDR3: CASSPRTGQNTGELFF. CDR3 sequence (DNA): TGTGCCAGCAGCCCCCGGACCGGACAGAACACCGGGGAGCTGTTTTTT.

V gene TRBV10-2 combines with J gene TRBJ1-5, with 9 nucleotides matching TRBD1. The CDR3 loop spans 20 amino acids. The trim removed 4 bases at V and 0 bases at J, leaving 16 bases unmatched. Germline CDR1 is WSHSY and CDR2 is SAAADI. The CDR3 DNA sequence: TGCGCCAGCAGTGGGACAGGGGATCCGCAAAGCCTTAATAGCAATCAGCCCCAGCATTTT. It encodes CASSGTGDPQSLNSNQPQHF.

The gene calls are TRBV6-2 or TRBV6-3 and TRBJ2-7, with 11 nucleotides matching TRBD2. The CDR3 has 14 residues. CDR1 is MNHEY, CDR2 SVGEGT, per germline. V lost 2 bases to trimming and J lost 3 bases; unmatched junction nucleotides: 0. CDR3 protein: CASSYGLAGYEQYF. CDR3 sequence (DNA): TGTGCCAGCAGTTACGGACTAGCGGGCTACGAGCAGTACTTC.

The chain is built from TRBV6-5 and TRBJ2-3, with 8 bases identical to TRBD1. CDR1 and CDR2 (germline): MNHEY, SVGAGI. The CDR3 totals 14 residues. Trimming removed 6 bases from V and 4 bases from J; junction bases left unmatched: 6. CDR3: CASSLGQGSDTQYF. DNA for the CDR3: TGTGCCAGCAGCCTAGGACAGGGTTCAGATACGCAGTATTTT.

The gene calls are TRBV13 and TRBJ2-7; TRBD1 matches at 8 bases. CDR3 length: 15 amino acids. Per the germline V gene, CDR1 is PRHDT and CDR2 is FYEKMQ (reference sequence). J gave up 2 bases and V 4 bases, and 7 bases lay outside the gene matches. DNA of the CDR3: TGTGCCAGCAGCTACTACGGACAGGGAACCTACGAGCAGTACTTC. Its protein is CASSYYGQGTYEQYF.

The chain is built from TRBV28 and TRBJ2-1, with 8 bases matching TRBD1. Germline V CDR1 and CDR2: MDHEN, SYDVKM. This CDR3 is built from 15 residues. With 10 bases clipped from V and 4 bases from J, the junction kept 12 bases outside the gene matches. DNA of the CDR3: TGTGCCACCTTTTACAGGGGGGTTGGGTACAATGAGCAGTTCTTC. Its protein product is CATFYRGVGYNEQFF.

The CDR3 sequence is CASSSWTGGAGGYTF. CDR3 nucleotide sequence: TGTGCCAGCAGTTCCTGGACAGGGGGCGCGGGTGGCTACACCTTC. The gene calls are TRBV6-5 and TRBJ1-2, with TRBD1 identical over 11 bases. The V gene end was trimmed by 4 bases and the J gene end by 7 bases; junction bases not matched to a gene: 8. This CDR3 comprises 15 residues. The germline V gene encodes CDR1 MNHEY and CDR2 SVGAGI.

The chain carries TRBV6-5 and TRBJ2-7, with 8 nucleotides matching TRBD1. CDR3 length equals 15 residues. Germline-derived CDR1 and CDR2 are MNHEY and SVGAGI. The V segment lost 6 bases and the J segment 1 base; nucleotides outside the gene matches: 8. CDR3 DNA sequence: TGTGCCAGCAGCGCACAGGGGGGAGGATCCTACGAGCAGTACTTC. Translated: CASSAQGGGSYEQYF.

The chain uses TRBV5-1 and TRBJ2-3, with TRBD2 identical over 11 bases. The trim removed 2 bases at V and 5 bases at J, leaving 7 bases unmatched. Germline CDR1 reads SGHRS; CDR2 reads YFSETQ. The CDR3 runs to 16 residues. CDR3 sequence: CASSFGTSGQGDTQYF. The CDR3 bases are TGCGCCAGCAGCTTTGGGACTAGCGGACAAGGAGATACGCAGTATTTT.

J is TRBJ1-2 and V is TRBV15, with 8 bases lining up with TRBD1. Trimming at V came to 0 bases and at J to 4 bases, leaving 7 bases not matched to a gene. The CDR3 runs 16 residues. CDR1 is LNHNV, CDR2 YYDKDF, per germline (reference sequence). CDR3 in amino acids: CATSRDRTGLGYGYTF. The CDR3 nucleotides are TGTGCCACCAGCAGAGACAGGACAGGGTTGGGCTATGGCTACACCTTC.

This clone was recorded once. The chain recombines TRBV5-4 with TRBJ2-1; 12 bases align to TRBD2. Germline trimming cut 4 bases from V and 4 bases from J; bases unmatched to any gene: 6. Germline V gives CDR1 SGHNT, CDR2 YYREEE (reference sequence). The CDR3 length is 16 residues. CDR3 nucleotides: TGTGCCAGCAGCGCCGGGACTAGCGGGCTATACAATGAGCAGTTCTTC. This sequence encodes CASSAGTSGLYNEQFF. Full variable domain (outside the CDR3, taken from reference TRBV5-4 and TRBJ2-1): ETGVTQSPTHLIKTRGQQVTLRCSSQSGHNTVSWYQQALGQGPQFIFQYYREEENGRGNFPPRFSGLQFPNYSSELNVNALELDDSALYLCASSAGTSGLYNEQFFGPGTRLTVL.

The V gene is TRBV4-1, the J gene TRBJ2-2; perhaps TRBD1 as D (6 bases). CDR1 is MGHRA, CDR2 YSYEKL, per germline. V was clipped by 6 bases and J by 4 bases, with 18 bases between them. The CDR3 is 16 amino acids. The CDR3 protein is CASRLTGNSGTGELFF. DNA for the CDR3: TGCGCCAGCAGGCTGACAGGCAATTCGGGCACCGGGGAGCTGTTTTTT.

The V and J genes are TRBV28 and TRBJ2-7, with TRBD2 matching 7 bases. CDR3 length equals 13 residues. Germline V gene sequence: CDR1 MDHEN, CDR2 SYDVKM. Trimming cost V 5 bases and J 2 bases; bases outside gene matches: 3. This chain's CDR3 is CASSRGGTYEQYF. CDR3 coding DNA: TGTGCCAGCAGTCGCGGGGGTACCTACGAGCAGTACTTC.

The chain has TRBV19 and TRBJ1-1, with TRBD1 identical over 7 bases. The trim removed 7 bases at V and 0 bases at J, leaving 5 bases unmatched. The CDR3 spans 14 residues. In germline, CDR1 is LNHDA, CDR2 SQIVND (reference sequence). The CDR3 protein is CASTRQGMNTEAFF. The CDR3 DNA reads as TGTGCCAGTACTCGACAGGGAATGAACACTGAAGCTTTCTTT.

The chain recombines TRBV4-1 with TRBJ2-7; tentatively, D is TRBD1 (5 bases). The CDR3 sequence is 14 residues long. V was pared by 4 bases and J by 3 bases, with 13 bases between. The germline V gene encodes CDR1 MGHRA and CDR2 YSYEKL. CDR3 DNA sequence: TGCGCCAGCAGCCCCCTAAGGACACTCTACGAGCAGTACTTC. Residues: CASSPLRTLYEQYF.

V usage is TRBV13 and J usage is TRBJ2-7, with a tentative D call TRBD2 (6 bases). Trimming took off 8 bases at V and 3 bases at J, with 14 bases between the two ends. Germline V gene lookup returns CDR1 PRHDT and CDR2 FYEKMQ (reference sequence). The CDR3 is 13 residues long. The CDR3 loop is CASSLGDFYEQYF. The CDR3 nucleotides read TGTGCCAGCTCCTTAGGGGACTTCTACGAGCAGTACTTC.

The chain carries TRBV5-5 and TRBJ1-5; 8 nucleotides match TRBD1. V was clipped by 4 bases and J by 6 bases; unmatched bases: 9. CDR1 and CDR2 (germline): SGHKS, YYEKEE (reference sequence). The CDR3 extends over 15 amino acids. CDR3 residues: CASSLTGDLGQPQHF. CDR3 bases: TGTGCCAGCAGCCTGACAGGGGATTTAGGTCAGCCCCAGCATTTT. Based on the CDR3 plus reference TRBV5-5 and TRBJ1-5, the full variable domain is DAGVTQSPTHLIKTRGQQVTLRCSPISGHKSVSWYQQVLGQGPQFIFQYYEKEERGRGNFPDRFSARQFPNYSSELNVNALLLGDSALYLCASSLTGDLGQPQHFGDGTRLSIL.

The chain combines TRBV6-5 with TRBJ2-3, with D perhaps matching TRBD2 (5 bases). With 0 bases removed from V and 8 bases from J, the gap between germline ends came to 18 bases. The CDR3 covers 16 residues. Germline V gene lookup returns CDR1 MNHEY and CDR2 SVGAGI. In DNA form, the CDR3 reads TGTGCCAGCAGTTACTCTGGGGAGCGGCACAGAGGTACGCAGTATTTT. Its protein product is CASSYSGERHRGTQYF.

The V gene is TRBV6-5, the J gene TRBJ2-2; 10 bases align to TRBD2. Per germline, CDR1 MNHEY and CDR2 SVGAGI. This CDR3 contains 15 residues. V lost 7 bases to trimming and J lost 9 bases; unmatched junction nucleotides: 11. The CDR3 bases are TGTGCCAGCAAAGTGACGAGCGGGAGGGACAGGGAGCTGTTTTTT. It is translated as CASKVTSGRDRELFF.

The CDR3 spells CASSGGVTRATNEKLFF. The CDR3 DNA is TGTGCCAGCAGTGGAGGCGTAACACGGGCAACTAATGAAAAACTGTTTTTT. The chain carries TRBV25-1 and TRBJ1-4, with D uncertain. The CDR3 is made up of 17 amino acids. Trimming pared 4 bases from V and 0 bases from J, leaving 15 bases between. The germline CDR1 and CDR2 sequences are MGHDK and SYGVNS.